Shown below are 20 T cell receptor beta chains from a single sample sequenced in a study of blood T cell repertoires in COVID-19. The assay was immunoSEQ multiplex PCR, and TCRdb's table has in-frame clones only and misses some. The sample contains approximately 490,000 clones, roughly nine tenths of which appear only once. Sequencing was done on a sample of PBMCs or T cells enriched from blood (not recorded which). The receptors shown here come from a woman aged 55-70 years who had recovered from COVID-19.

The chain is built from TRBV30 and TRBJ2-4; TRBD2 is a possible D gene (6 bases). Germline CDR1 is GTSNPN and CDR2 is SVGIG (reference sequence). The CDR3 is 15 amino acids. The V and J ends lost 1 base and 1 base respectively, with 11 bases between them. CDR3 sequence reads: CAWSAGGVAKNIQYF. The CDR3 region has the DNA TGTGCCTGGAGTGCCGGCGGGGTTGCCAAAAACATTCAGTACTTC.

The chain joins TRBV14 to TRBJ1-1; D remains unclear. The V end lost 4 bases, the J end lost 1 base, and 7 bases lay between the germline ends. The CDR3 extends over 13 amino acids. Per the germline V gene, CDR1 is SGHDN and CDR2 is FVKESK. This CDR3 is CASSPTRNTEAFF. DNA for the CDR3: TGTGCCAGCAGCCCAACAAGGAACACTGAAGCTTTCTTT. Looking up the rest from reference TRBV14 and TRBJ1-1 gives the full variable domain: EAGVTQFPSHSVIEKGQTVTLRCDPISGHDNLYWYRRVMGKEIKFLLHFVKESKQDESGMPNNRFLAERTGGTYSTLKVQPAELEDSGVYFCASSPTRNTEAFFGQGTRLTVV.

In this sample, this clone turned up once. The V gene is TRBV19, the J gene TRBJ1-2, with D unresolved. The germline CDR1 and CDR2 sequences are LNHDA and SQIVND (reference sequence). V shed 5 bases and J shed 0 bases, with 7 bases lying between them. The CDR3 loop spans 13 amino acids. CDR3 in DNA: TGTGCCAGTAGTTACAGAGCTAACTATGGCTACACCTTC. The encoded protein is CASSYRANYGYTF.

This clone was seen a handful of times. This sequence joins TRBV3-1 (or the pseudogene TRBV3-2) and TRBJ2-1, with 10 bases fitting TRBD2. The V and J ends lost 1 base and 8 bases, in that order; junction bases with no gene match: 8. The CDR3 consists of 16 residues. Germline V CDR1 and CDR2: LGHDT, YNNKEL (reference sequence). The CDR3 is CASSQGRLAGEDEQFF. CDR3 DNA sequence: TGTGCCAGCAGCCAAGGCCGTCTAGCGGGGGAAGATGAGCAGTTCTTC.

The chain carries TRBV27 and TRBJ1-5, with 7 bases lining up with TRBD1. Germline V lookup: CDR1 MNHEY, CDR2 SMNVEV (reference sequence). The V gene end was trimmed by 5 bases and the J gene end by 6 bases; junction bases not matched to a gene: 7. CDR3 size: 14 residues. This CDR3 reads CASSVDRVFQPQHF. CDR3 coding DNA: TGTGCCAGCAGTGTCGACAGGGTTTTTCAGCCCCAGCATTTT.

This clone has only a few counts. The chain recombines TRBV27 with TRBJ1-2; 7 bases map to TRBD1. CDR3 length: 15 residues. Unmatched junction bases numbered 15, after V lost 10 bases and J lost 4 bases. Germline V gene lookup returns CDR1 MNHEY and CDR2 SMNVEV (reference sequence). The CDR3 here is CATLGGDQGVYGYTF. CDR3 in DNA: TGTGCCACCCTGGGGGGAGATCAGGGGGTCTATGGCTACACCTTC.

The rearrangement links TRBV29-1 to TRBJ1-1; a weak D match, TRBD1 (5 bases). The V gene lost 6 bases and the J gene lost 3 bases, with 11 bases spanning the gap. CDR3 length: 12 residues. In germline, CDR1 is SQVTM, CDR2 ANQGSEA. This chain's CDR3 is CSVDVGDTEAFF. For the CDR3, the DNA is TGCAGCGTCGACGTAGGGGACACTGAAGCTTTCTTT.

The rearrangement uses TRBV4-1 and TRBJ2-2; D not resolved. This CDR3 has 13 residues. Germline loops: CDR1 MGHRA, CDR2 YSYEKL. V dropped 4 bases and J dropped 1 base, with 4 bases sitting between them. In DNA form, the CDR3 reads TGCGCCAGCAGCCGACTGAACACCGGGGAGCTGTTTTTT. Its translation: CASSRLNTGELFF.

This chain links TRBV27 with TRBJ2-6; D is undetermined. Germline values: CDR1 MNHEY, CDR2 SMNVEV (reference sequence). This CDR3 is 16 amino acids long. Trimming stripped 5 bases from V and 3 bases from J, with 14 bases between. In DNA form, the CDR3 reads TGTGCCAGCAGTACTCCCCAGAGGCATGGGGCCAACGTCCTGACTTTC. The encoded protein is CASSTPQRHGANVLTF.

The chain employs TRBV14 and TRBJ1-6; D possibly corresponds to TRBD1 (5 bases). This CDR3 comprises 15 residues. Germline assignment: CDR1 SGHDN and CDR2 FVKESK. Trimming pared 1 base from V and 8 bases from J, leaving 12 bases between. The CDR3 bases are TGTGCCAGCAGCCAAGGGGGACTTCGAGATTCACCCCTCCACTTT. Amino acids: CASSQGGLRDSPLHF.

The chain links TRBV28 to TRBJ1-5, with D tentatively TRBD1 (6 bases). V dropped 2 bases and J dropped 1 base, with 15 bases sitting between them. Germline lookup yields CDR1 MDHEN and CDR2 SYDVKM. There are 17 residues in the CDR3. Here the CDR3 DNA reads TGTGCCAGCAGTTTAGGCGGGGGCGCGAGGAGCAATCAGCCCCAGCATTTT. It translates to CASSLGGGARSNQPQHF.

The chain recombines TRBV12-3 or TRBV12-4 with TRBJ1-2; possible D gene TRBD1, 5 bases. Trimming left V 4 bases short and J 5 bases short, with 8 bases between. This CDR3 has 12 amino acids. CDR3 nucleotides: TGTGCCAGCAGTTCCGGGGGGTATGGCTACACCTTC. It yields the protein CASSSGGYGYTF.

The V gene is TRBV27, the J gene TRBJ2-5; 11 nucleotides line up with TRBD2. Germline V gene data show CDR1 as MNHEY and CDR2 as SMNVEV (reference sequence). Trimming removed 6 bases from V and 10 bases from J; junction bases left unmatched: 13. The CDR3 is 15 residues long. CDR3 bases: TGTGCCAGCAGCCCACGGACTAGCGGGTCACGGGACCAGTACTTC. It yields the protein CASSPRTSGSRDQYF.

This rearrangement joins TRBV15 to TRBJ1-2; no reliable D call. The CDR3 consists of 16 residues. Trimming stripped 0 bases from V and 0 bases from J, with 11 bases between. CDR1 and CDR2 from the germline V gene are LNHNV and YYDKDF (reference sequence). The CDR3 spells CATSRDYWTSNYGYTF. CDR3 bases: TGTGCCACCAGCAGAGACTATTGGACTTCTAACTATGGCTACACCTTC.

This clone has just a few counts. This chain's CDR3 is CASSLDGGNNSPLHF. CDR3 sequence (DNA): TGTGCCAGCAGCTTAGATGGGGGCAATAATTCACCCCTCCACTTT. The gene calls are TRBV7-9 and TRBJ1-6, with a possible D match to TRBD1 (6 bases). The germline V gene encodes CDR1 SEHNR and CDR2 FQNEAQ (reference sequence). V lost 1 base to trimming and J lost 5 bases, with 9 bases between them. This CDR3 is 15 amino acids long.

The V call is TRBV5-1, the J call TRBJ2-3, with TRBD2 matching 10 bases. CDR3 length: 16 residues. Per germline, CDR1 SGHRS and CDR2 YFSETQ. V was pared by 3 bases and J by 2 bases, with 6 bases of the junction left unmatched. As DNA, the CDR3 is TGCGCCAGCAGCTCCATAGCGGGGGGACCCACAGATACGCAGTATTTT. Translated, it gives CASSSIAGGPTDTQYF. The complete variable domain, with remaining parts taken from reference TRBV5-1 and TRBJ2-3, reads KAGVTQTPRYLIKTRGQQVTLSCSPISGHRSVSWYQQTPGQGLQFLFEYFSETQRNKGNFPGRFSGRQFSNSRSEMNVSTLELGDSALYLCASSSIAGGPTDTQYFGPGTRLTVL.

J is TRBJ2-7 and V is TRBV2; 10 bases match TRBD1. This CDR3 contains 15 residues. Germline loops: CDR1 SNHLY, CDR2 FYNNEI. The ends lost 8 bases at V and 5 bases at J; junction bases unmatched: 12. CDR3 in DNA: TGTGCCAGCCTCTCAAGGACAGGGGGGCGCCACGAGCAGTACGTC. This sequence encodes CASLSRTGGRHEQYV.

The chain links TRBV29-1 to TRBJ1-2; possible D gene TRBD1, 5 bases. Trimming cost V 3 bases and J 6 bases, with 11 bases left between them. The CDR3 runs 12 residues. Germline CDR1 SQVTM, CDR2 ANQGSEA. The CDR3 nucleotides read TGCAGCGTTGATTTAGGGGTTGATGGCTACACCTTC. This encodes CSVDLGVDGYTF.

The CDR3 DNA reads TGTGCCAGCAGTGAAGTTGGCGGGGGGCGAAACAATGAGCAGTTCTTC. Its protein is CASSEVGGGRNNEQFF. The V gene is TRBV2, the J gene TRBJ2-1, with 8 bases fitting TRBD2. V lost 1 base and J lost 5; bases outside the gene matches: 7. The CDR3 loop spans 16 amino acids. In germline, CDR1 is SNHLY, CDR2 FYNNEI.

V is TRBV6-5 and J is TRBJ1-1, with unresolved D. The V gene's germline CDR1 is MNHEY and CDR2 SVGAGI. Trimming cost V 7 bases and J 0 bases, with 12 bases left between them. This CDR3 is built from 14 residues. The CDR3 coding sequence is TGTGCCAGCACCCTAACAGAGATGAACACTGAAGCTTTCTTT. It is translated as CASTLTEMNTEAFF.